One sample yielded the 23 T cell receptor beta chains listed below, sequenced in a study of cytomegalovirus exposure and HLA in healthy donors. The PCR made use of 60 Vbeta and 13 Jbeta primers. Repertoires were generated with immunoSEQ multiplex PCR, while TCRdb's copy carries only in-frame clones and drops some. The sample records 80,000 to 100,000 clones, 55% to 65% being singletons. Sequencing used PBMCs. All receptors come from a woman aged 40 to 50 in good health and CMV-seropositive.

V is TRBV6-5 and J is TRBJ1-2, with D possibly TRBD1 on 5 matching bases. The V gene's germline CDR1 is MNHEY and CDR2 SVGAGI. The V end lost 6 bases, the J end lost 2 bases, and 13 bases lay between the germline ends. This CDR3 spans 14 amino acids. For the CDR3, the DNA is TGTGCCAGCAGAAGGACGGAGGGGAACTATGGCTACACCTTC. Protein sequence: CASRRTEGNYGYTF.

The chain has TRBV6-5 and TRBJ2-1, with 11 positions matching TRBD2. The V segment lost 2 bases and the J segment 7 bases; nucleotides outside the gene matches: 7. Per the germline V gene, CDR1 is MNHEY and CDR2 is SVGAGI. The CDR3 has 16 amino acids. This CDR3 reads CASSYVTSGSWNEQFF. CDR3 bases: TGTGCCAGCAGTTACGTCACTAGCGGGAGTTGGAATGAGCAGTTCTTC.

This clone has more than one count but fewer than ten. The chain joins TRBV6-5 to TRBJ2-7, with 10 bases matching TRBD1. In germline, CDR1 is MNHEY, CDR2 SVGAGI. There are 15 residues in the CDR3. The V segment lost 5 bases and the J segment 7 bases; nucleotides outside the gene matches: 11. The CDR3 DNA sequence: TGTGCCAGCAGTCTCAGACAGGGGGCGCGGAAAGAGCAGTACTTC. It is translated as CASSLRQGARKEQYF.

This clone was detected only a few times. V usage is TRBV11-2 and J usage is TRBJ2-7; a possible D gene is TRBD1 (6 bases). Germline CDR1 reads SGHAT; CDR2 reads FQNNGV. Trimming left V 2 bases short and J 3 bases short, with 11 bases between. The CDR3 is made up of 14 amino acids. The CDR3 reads CASSLSDRNYEQYF. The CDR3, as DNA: TGTGCCAGCAGCTTATCGGACAGAAACTACGAGCAGTACTTC. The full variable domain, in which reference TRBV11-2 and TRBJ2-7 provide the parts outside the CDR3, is EAGVAQSPRYKIIEKRQSVAFWCNPISGHATLYWYQQILGQGPKLLIQFQNNGVVDDSQLPKDRFSAERLKGVDSTLKIQPAKLEDSAVYLCASSLSDRNYEQYFGPGTRLTVT.

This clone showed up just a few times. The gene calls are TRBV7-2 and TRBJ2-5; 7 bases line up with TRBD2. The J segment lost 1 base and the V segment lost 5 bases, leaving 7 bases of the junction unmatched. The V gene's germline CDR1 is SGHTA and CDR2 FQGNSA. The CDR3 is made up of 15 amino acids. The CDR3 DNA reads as TGTGCCAGCAGCCGTATACTAGCGACCCAAGAGACCCAGTACTTC. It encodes CASSRILATQETQYF.

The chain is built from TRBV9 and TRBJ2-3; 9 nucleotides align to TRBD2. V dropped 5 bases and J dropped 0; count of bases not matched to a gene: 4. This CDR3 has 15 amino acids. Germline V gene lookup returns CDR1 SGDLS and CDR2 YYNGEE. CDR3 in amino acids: CASSASGDSTDTQYF. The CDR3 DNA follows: TGTGCCAGCAGTGCTAGCGGGGATAGCACAGATACGCAGTATTTT.

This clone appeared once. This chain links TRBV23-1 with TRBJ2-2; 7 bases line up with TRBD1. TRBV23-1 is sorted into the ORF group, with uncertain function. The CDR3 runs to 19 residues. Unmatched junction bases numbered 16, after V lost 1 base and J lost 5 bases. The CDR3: CASSQFRSPGTDRTGELFF. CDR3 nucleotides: TGCGCCAGCAGTCAATTCCGGTCCCCCGGGACAGACAGAACCGGGGAGCTGTTTTTT.

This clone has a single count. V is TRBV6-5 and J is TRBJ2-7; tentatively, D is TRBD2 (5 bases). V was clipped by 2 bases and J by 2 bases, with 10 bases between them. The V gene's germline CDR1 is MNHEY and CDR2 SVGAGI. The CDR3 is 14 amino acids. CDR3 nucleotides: TGTGCCAGCAGTTACGCTCGGGGAGCCTACGAGCAGTACTTC. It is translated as CASSYARGAYEQYF.

CDR3 DNA: TGTGCCAGCAGCTATACTAGCGACAATCCCGCAGATACGCAGTATTTT. Translation: CASSYTSDNPADTQYF. The chain recombines TRBV11-3 with TRBJ2-3; 7 bases line up with TRBD2. Trimming removed 4 bases from V and 4 bases from J; junction bases left unmatched: 11. The CDR3 is 16 amino acids. CDR1 and CDR2 from the germline V gene are SGHNT and YENEEA.

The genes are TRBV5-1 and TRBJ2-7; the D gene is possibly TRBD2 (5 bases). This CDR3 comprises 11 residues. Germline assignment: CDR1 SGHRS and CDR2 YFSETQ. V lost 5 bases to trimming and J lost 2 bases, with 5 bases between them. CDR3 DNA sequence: TGCGCCAGCAGTAGCGCCTACGAGCAGTACTTC. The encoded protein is CASSSAYEQYF. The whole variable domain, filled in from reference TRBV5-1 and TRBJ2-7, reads KAGVTQTPRYLIKTRGQQVTLSCSPISGHRSVSWYQQTPGQGLQFLFEYFSETQRNKGNFPGRFSGRQFSNSRSEMNVSTLELGDSALYLCASSSAYEQYFGPGTRLTVT.

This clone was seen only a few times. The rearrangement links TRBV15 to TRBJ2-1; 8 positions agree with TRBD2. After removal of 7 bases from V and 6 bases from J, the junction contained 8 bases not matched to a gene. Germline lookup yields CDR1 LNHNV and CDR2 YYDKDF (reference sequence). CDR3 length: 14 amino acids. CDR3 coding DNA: TGTGCCACCACGATCAGCGGGAGCTTCAATGAGCAGTTCTTC. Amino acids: CATTISGSFNEQFF.

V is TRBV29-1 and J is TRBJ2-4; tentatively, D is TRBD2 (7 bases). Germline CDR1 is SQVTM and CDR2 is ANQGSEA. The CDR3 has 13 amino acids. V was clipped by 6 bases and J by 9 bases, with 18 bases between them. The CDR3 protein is CSVEPGGSGIQYF. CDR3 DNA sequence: TGCAGCGTCGAACCGGGGGGCTCGGGCATTCAGTACTTC. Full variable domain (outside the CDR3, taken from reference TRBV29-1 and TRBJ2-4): SAVISQKPSRDICQRGTSLTIQCQVDSQVTMMFWYRQQPGQSLTLIATANQGSEATYESGFVIDKFPISRPNLTFSTLTVSNMSPEDSSIYLCSVEPGGSGIQYFGAGTRLSVL.

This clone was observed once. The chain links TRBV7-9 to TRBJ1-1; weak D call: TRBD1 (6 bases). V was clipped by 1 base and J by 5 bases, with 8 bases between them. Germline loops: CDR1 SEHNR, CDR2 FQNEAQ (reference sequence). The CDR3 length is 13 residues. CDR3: CASSLEGGTEAFF. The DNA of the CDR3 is TGTGCCAGCAGCTTAGAAGGGGGAACTGAAGCTTTCTTT.

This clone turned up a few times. CDR3 DNA: TGCGCCAGCAGCCGAGCCCCAACTAGCACCCCGGGGGATACGCAGTATTTT. Its protein is CASSRAPTSTPGDTQYF. V and J are TRBV4-3 and TRBJ2-3, with D possibly being TRBD2 (6 bases). The CDR3 has 17 amino acids. The germline V and J ends were trimmed by 4 bases and 6 bases, with 23 bases remaining between them. Germline V gene lookup returns CDR1 LGHNA and CDR2 YSLEER.

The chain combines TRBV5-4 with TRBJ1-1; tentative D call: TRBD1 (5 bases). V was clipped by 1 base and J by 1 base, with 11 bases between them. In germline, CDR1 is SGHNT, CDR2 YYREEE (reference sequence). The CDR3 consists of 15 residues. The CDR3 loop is CASSLPRQGNTEAFF. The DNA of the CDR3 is TGTGCCAGCAGCTTGCCTCGCCAGGGGAACACTGAAGCTTTCTTT.

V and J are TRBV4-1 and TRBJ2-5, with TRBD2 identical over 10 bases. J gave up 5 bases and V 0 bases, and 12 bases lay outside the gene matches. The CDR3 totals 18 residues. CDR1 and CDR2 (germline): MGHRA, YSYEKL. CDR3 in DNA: TGCGCCAGCAGCCAAGAACTCTGGGCTAGCGGGAGTGAGGAGACCCAGTACTTC. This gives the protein CASSQELWASGSEETQYF.

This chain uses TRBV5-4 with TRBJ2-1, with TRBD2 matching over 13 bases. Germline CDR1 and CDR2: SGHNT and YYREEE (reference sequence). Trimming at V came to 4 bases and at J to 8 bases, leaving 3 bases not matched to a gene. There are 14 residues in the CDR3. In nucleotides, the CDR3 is TGTGCCAGCAGCCGGACTAGCGGGAGTGATGAGCAGTTCTTC. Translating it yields CASSRTSGSDEQFF.

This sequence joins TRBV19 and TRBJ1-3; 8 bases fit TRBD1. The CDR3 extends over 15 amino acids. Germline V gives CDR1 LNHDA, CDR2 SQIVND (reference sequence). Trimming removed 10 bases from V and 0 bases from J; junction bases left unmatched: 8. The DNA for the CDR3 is TGTGCCACCCGGGACAGGCTCTTCTCTGGAAACACCATATATTTT. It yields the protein CATRDRLFSGNTIYF.

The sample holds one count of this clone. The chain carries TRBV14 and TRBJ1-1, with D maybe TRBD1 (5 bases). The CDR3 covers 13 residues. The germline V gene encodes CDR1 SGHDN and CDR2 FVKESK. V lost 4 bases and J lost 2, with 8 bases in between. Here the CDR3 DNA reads TGTGCCAGCAGCCCCAGGGTTAACACTGAAGCTTTCTTT. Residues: CASSPRVNTEAFF.

CDR3 DNA sequence: TGTGCCACCAGCAAAGGGGGGGCCCATCAAGAGACCCAGTACTTC. This sequence encodes CATSKGGAHQETQYF. The rearrangement links TRBV15 to TRBJ2-5; D perhaps matches TRBD2 (7 bases). V dropped 4 bases and J dropped 2 bases, with 14 bases sitting between them. The CDR3 length is 15 residues. Germline-derived CDR1 and CDR2 are LNHNV and YYDKDF (reference sequence).

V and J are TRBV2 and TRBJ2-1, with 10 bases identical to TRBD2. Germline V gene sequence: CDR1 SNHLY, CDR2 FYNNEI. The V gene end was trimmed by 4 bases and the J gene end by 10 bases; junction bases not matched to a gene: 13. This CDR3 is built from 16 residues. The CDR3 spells CASSGRAGGPPEEQFF. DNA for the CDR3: TGTGCCAGCAGTGGACGAGCGGGAGGGCCTCCCGAGGAGCAGTTCTTC.

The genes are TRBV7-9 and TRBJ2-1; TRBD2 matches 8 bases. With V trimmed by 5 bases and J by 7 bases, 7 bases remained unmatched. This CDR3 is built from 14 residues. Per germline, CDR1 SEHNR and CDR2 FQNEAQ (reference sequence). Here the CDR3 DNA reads TGTGCCAGCAGCGTACTAGCGGAAGGGAATGAGCAGTTCTTC. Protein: CASSVLAEGNEQFF.

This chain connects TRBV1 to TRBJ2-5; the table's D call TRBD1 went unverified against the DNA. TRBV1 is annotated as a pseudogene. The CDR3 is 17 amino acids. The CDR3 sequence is CTSSQGGQKPNQETQYF. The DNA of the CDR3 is TGCACCAGCAGCCAGGGCGGACAAAAGCCTAACCAAGAGACCCAGTACTTC.